Listed below are T cell receptor beta chains from one sample, sequenced in a study of blood T cell repertoires in COVID-19. Assay: immunoSEQ multiplex PCR; the TCRdb copy retains only in-frame clones and omits some. The table has 50,000 to 65,000 clones, 80% to 85% seen once. Specimen: peripheral blood. The origin of the receptors is a man aged 60 to 69 with COVID-19, enrolled during active disease. Both conserved end residues are part of each CDR3. The D gene is left open where the match is weak. Only part of the rows carry a size: once, few, many, or a class if the clone is expanded.

v_gene: TRBV28; abundance: NA; j_gene: TRBJ2-7; d_gene: TRBD1; len: 15; CDR3nt: TGTGCCAGCAGCCCCCCCGGGACAGGTTTCTACGAGCAGTACTTC; CDR3aa: CASSPPGTGFYEQYF
v_gene: TRBV5-1; abundance: once; j_gene: TRBJ1-2; d_gene: NA; len: 14; CDR3nt: TGCGCCAGCAGCTTGGCCCCAGGGAACTATGGCTACACCTTC; CDR3aa: CASSLAPGNYGYTF
v_gene: TRBV5-1; abundance: NA; j_gene: TRBJ2-7; d_gene: NA; len: 15; CDR3nt: TGCGCCAGCAGCTCAGGGCAAACGAGCTCCTACGAGCAGTACTTC; CDR3aa: CASSSGQTSSYEQYF
v_gene: TRBV5-1; abundance: once; j_gene: TRBJ1-1; d_gene: NA; len: 15; CDR3nt: TGCGCCAGCAGCCGGAACCCCGGGGGGAGCACTGAAGCTTTCTTT; CDR3aa: CASSRNPGGSTEAFF
v_gene: TRBV7-2; abundance: NA; j_gene: TRBJ1-1; d_gene: TRBD1; len: 16; CDR3nt: TGTGCCAGCAGCTCCCGGGACAGGGGGGGAGGCACTGAAGCTTTCTTT; CDR3aa: CASSSRDRGGGTEAFF
v_gene: TRBV12-3/TRBV12-4; abundance: NA; j_gene: TRBJ1-6; d_gene: NA; len: 13; CDR3nt: TGTGCCAGCAGTTTAGCGCAGGTTTCACCCCTCCACTTT; CDR3aa: CASSLAQVSPLHF
v_gene: TRBV5-4; abundance: NA; j_gene: TRBJ1-1; d_gene: NA; len: 12; CDR3nt: TGTGCCAGCAGGAAAGCGAACACTGAAGCTTTCTTT; CDR3aa: CASRKANTEAFF
v_gene: TRBV7-2; abundance: NA; j_gene: TRBJ2-1; d_gene: TRBD2; len: 16; CDR3nt: TGTGCCAGCAGCCCCTGGACTAGCGGGAGGGGGGATGAGCAGTTCTTC; CDR3aa: CASSPWTSGRGDEQFF
v_gene: TRBV5-1; abundance: NA; j_gene: TRBJ2-3; d_gene: NA; len: 17; CDR3nt: TGCGCCAGCAGCTTGTTCCCTACCGGGGATGGCACAGATACGCAGTATTTT; CDR3aa: CASSLFPTGDGTDTQYF
v_gene: TRBV5-3; abundance: once; j_gene: TRBJ1-5; d_gene: NA; len: 15; CDR3nt: TGTGCCAGAAGCCCGAAAATGAGGATTTATCAGCCCCAGCATTTT; CDR3aa: CARSPKMRIYQPQHF
v_gene: TRBV19; abundance: NA; j_gene: TRBJ2-5; d_gene: NA; len: 12; CDR3nt: TGTGCCAGTAGTATCCTCGGGGAGACCCAGTACTTC; CDR3aa: CASSILGETQYF
v_gene: TRBV9; abundance: NA; j_gene: TRBJ1-2; d_gene: TRBD1; len: 13; CDR3nt: TGTGCCAGCAGCGTAGGACAGGGTGGAGGCTACACCTTC; CDR3aa: CASSVGQGGGYTF
v_gene: TRBV5-4; abundance: NA; j_gene: TRBJ2-1; d_gene: TRBD2; len: 16; CDR3nt: TGTGCCAGCAGCAGTGCCGGGACTAGGACCCGGAATGAGCAGTTCTTC; CDR3aa: CASSSAGTRTRNEQFF
v_gene: TRBV19; abundance: NA; j_gene: TRBJ2-1; d_gene: TRBD1; len: 15; CDR3nt: TGTGCCAGTAAGGGACAGGAACAGGTATACAATGAGCAGTTCTTC; CDR3aa: CASKGQEQVYNEQFF
v_gene: TRBV11-2; abundance: NA; j_gene: TRBJ1-1; d_gene: NA; len: 15; CDR3nt: TGTGCCAGCAGCTTAGGTTTAGAAAGAAACACTGAAGCTTTCTTT; CDR3aa: CASSLGLERNTEAFF
v_gene: TRBV12-3/TRBV12-4; abundance: few; j_gene: TRBJ1-2; d_gene: NA; len: 13; CDR3nt: TGTGCCAGCAGTCCCCAACAGGGTGGTGGCTACACCTTC; CDR3aa: CASSPQQGGGYTF
v_gene: TRBV28; abundance: NA; j_gene: TRBJ2-1; d_gene: NA; len: 15; CDR3nt: TGTGCCAGCAGCTCGGGGAGCAGCTCCTACAATGAGCAGTTCTTC; CDR3aa: CASSSGSSSYNEQFF
v_gene: TRBV5-4; abundance: NA; j_gene: TRBJ2-7; d_gene: TRBD2; len: 14; CDR3nt: TGTGCCAGCAGCCGACAAGGGGAGGGGTACGAGCAGTACTTC; CDR3aa: CASSRQGEGYEQYF
v_gene: TRBV6-6; abundance: NA; j_gene: TRBJ2-3; d_gene: TRBD2; len: 16; CDR3nt: TGTGCCAGCAGTCTAATAGCGGGGACTAGCACAGATACGCAGTATTTT; CDR3aa: CASSLIAGTSTDTQYF
v_gene: TRBV3-1/TRBV3-2; abundance: NA; j_gene: TRBJ1-4; d_gene: NA; len: 15; CDR3nt: TGTGCCAGCAGCCAAGGGGCGGGGGCACGGGAAAAACTGTTTTTT; CDR3aa: CASSQGAGAREKLFF
v_gene: TRBV27; abundance: NA; j_gene: TRBJ1-2; d_gene: TRBD1; len: 14; CDR3nt: TGTGCCAGCAGTTTCCGGACAGGGCAGGCAGGCTACACCTTC; CDR3aa: CASSFRTGQAGYTF
v_gene: TRBV6-5; abundance: NA; j_gene: TRBJ2-7; d_gene: TRBD1; len: 15; CDR3nt: TGTGCCAGCAGTCCCGTGTCGGGACAGGGCTACGAGCAGTACTTC; CDR3aa: CASSPVSGQGYEQYF
v_gene: TRBV18; abundance: few; j_gene: TRBJ2-1; d_gene: NA; len: 14; CDR3nt: TGTGCCAGCACCTCAGGGGCGCCTTACAATGAGCAGTTCTTC; CDR3aa: CASTSGAPYNEQFF
v_gene: TRBV6-6; abundance: once; j_gene: TRBJ2-1; d_gene: TRBD1; len: 14; CDR3nt: TGTGCCAGCAGTCCCGGGACAGGGTGGAATGAGCAGTTCTTC; CDR3aa: CASSPGTGWNEQFF
v_gene: TRBV28; abundance: once; j_gene: TRBJ1-2; d_gene: TRBD1; len: 13; CDR3nt: TGTGCCAGCAACGGCGCGGACAGGGATGGCTACACCTTC; CDR3aa: CASNGADRDGYTF
v_gene: TRBV24-1; abundance: NA; j_gene: TRBJ2-5; d_gene: NA; len: 13; CDR3nt: TGTGCCACCAGTGATGGGGCCCAAGAGACCCAGTACTTC; CDR3aa: CATSDGAQETQYF
v_gene: TRBV6-1; abundance: NA; j_gene: TRBJ2-7; d_gene: NA; len: 15; CDR3nt: TGTGCCAGCAGTGAAGGGGACTCACAGTCCTACGAGCAGTACTTC; CDR3aa: CASSEGDSQSYEQYF
v_gene: TRBV23-1; abundance: NA; j_gene: TRBJ2-2; d_gene: NA; len: 16; CDR3nt: TGCGCCAGCAGTCGCCTCGACAGTCCCGGTAACGGGGAGCTGTTTTTT; CDR3aa: CASSRLDSPGNGELFF
v_gene: TRBV5-1; abundance: NA; j_gene: TRBJ1-2; d_gene: TRBD1; len: 16; CDR3nt: TGCGCCAGCAGCTTCGGGACAGGGTCAGGCACGGAAGGCTACACCTTC; CDR3aa: CASSFGTGSGTEGYTF
v_gene: TRBV28; abundance: once; j_gene: TRBJ1-6; d_gene: NA; len: 15; CDR3nt: TGTGCCAGCAGTTTAATGGCCTCCTATAATTCACCCCTCCACTTT; CDR3aa: CASSLMASYNSPLHF
v_gene: TRBV6-5; abundance: NA; j_gene: TRBJ2-2; d_gene: TRBD1; len: 14; CDR3nt: TGTGCCAGCATTGTGACAGGGGTCACCGGGGAGCTGTTTTTT; CDR3aa: CASIVTGVTGELFF
v_gene: TRBV4-1; abundance: NA; j_gene: TRBJ2-2; d_gene: NA; len: 16; CDR3nt: TGCGCCAGCAGCCAAGGAGGCCAACCTAACACCGGGGAGCTGTTTTTT; CDR3aa: CASSQGGQPNTGELFF
v_gene: TRBV10-1; abundance: NA; j_gene: TRBJ1-3; d_gene: TRBD1; len: 16; CDR3nt: TGCGCCAGGGGGAAAGGGGGCGCTTGCTCTGGAAACACCATATATTTT; CDR3aa: CARGKGGACSGNTIYF
v_gene: TRBV5-1; abundance: NA; j_gene: TRBJ2-1; d_gene: NA; len: 15; CDR3nt: TGCGCCAGCAGCTTAAGCAGGGATTTGTATAATGAGCAGTTCTTC; CDR3aa: CASSLSRDLYNEQFF
v_gene: TRBV5-1; abundance: few; j_gene: TRBJ2-5; d_gene: NA; len: 14; CDR3nt: TGCGCCAGCAGCTTGGCTCCGGGGCAAGAGACCCAGTACTTC; CDR3aa: CASSLAPGQETQYF
v_gene: TRBV9; abundance: NA; j_gene: TRBJ2-1; d_gene: NA; len: 15; CDR3nt: TGTGCCAGCAGCGTAGGACAAGGGGTCTTGAATGAGCAGTTCTTC; CDR3aa: CASSVGQGVLNEQFF
v_gene: TRBV10-1; abundance: NA; j_gene: TRBJ1-3; d_gene: NA; len: 15; CDR3nt: TGCGCCAGCAGTCCAACAGGGTCGTATGGAAACACCATATATTTT; CDR3aa: CASSPTGSYGNTIYF
v_gene: TRBV29-1; abundance: NA; j_gene: TRBJ2-3; d_gene: NA; len: 13; CDR3nt: TGCAGCGTTGCCAAAACAGTCACAGATACGCAGTATTTT; CDR3aa: CSVAKTVTDTQYF
v_gene: TRBV24-1; abundance: NA; j_gene: TRBJ1-2; d_gene: TRBD1; len: 14; CDR3nt: TGTGCCACACAGGACAGGGGAAGTAACTATGGCTACACCTTC; CDR3aa: CATQDRGSNYGYTF
v_gene: TRBV5-1; abundance: NA; j_gene: TRBJ2-1; d_gene: TRBD2; len: 18; CDR3nt: TGCGCCAGCAGCCACCGGACTAGCGGGGGGGCTGACTACAATGAGCAGTTCTTC; CDR3aa: CASSHRTSGGADYNEQFF
v_gene: TRBV5-1; abundance: NA; j_gene: TRBJ2-1; d_gene: TRBD2; len: 16; CDR3nt: TGCGCCAGCAGCTTGAGACCCGCGGGAGGGGGCAATGAGCAGTTCTTC; CDR3aa: CASSLRPAGGGNEQFF
v_gene: TRBV5-1; abundance: NA; j_gene: TRBJ1-2; d_gene: NA; len: 15; CDR3nt: TGCGCCAGCAGCGGAGGGACGGCCGAGGGCTATGGCTACACCTTC; CDR3aa: CASSGGTAEGYGYTF
v_gene: TRBV7-2; abundance: NA; j_gene: TRBJ2-3; d_gene: TRBD2; len: 16; CDR3nt: TGTGCCAGCAGCCAAGCGGGGGGCCTTAGCACAGATACGCAGTATTTT; CDR3aa: CASSQAGGLSTDTQYF
v_gene: TRBV15; abundance: NA; j_gene: TRBJ1-2; d_gene: NA; len: 16; CDR3nt: TGTGCCACCAGCAGAGACCCCCGAGAAGGGGCGCATGGCTACACCTTC; CDR3aa: CATSRDPREGAHGYTF
v_gene: TRBV30; abundance: NA; j_gene: TRBJ1-2; d_gene: NA; len: 11; CDR3nt: TGTGCCTGGACCCTAGGCGGGGGCTACACCTTC; CDR3aa: CAWTLGGGYTF
v_gene: TRBV24-1; abundance: NA; j_gene: TRBJ1-3; d_gene: NA; len: 14; CDR3nt: TGTGCCACCAGTGACGGGAGGTCCGGAAACACCATATATTTT; CDR3aa: CATSDGRSGNTIYF
v_gene: TRBV9; abundance: NA; j_gene: TRBJ1-1; d_gene: TRBD1; len: 14; CDR3nt: TGTGCCAGCAGCCCCCAGGGACAGGGCACTGAAGCTTTCTTT; CDR3aa: CASSPQGQGTEAFF
v_gene: TRBV5-1; abundance: NA; j_gene: TRBJ2-3; d_gene: TRBD2; len: 15; CDR3nt: TGCGCCAGCAGCTCGGATAGCGGGGGCACAGATACGCAGTATTTT; CDR3aa: CASSSDSGGTDTQYF
v_gene: TRBV19; abundance: NA; j_gene: TRBJ2-7; d_gene: NA; len: 12; CDR3nt: TGTGCCAGTAGTCAGTCTGGCTACGAGCAGTACTTC; CDR3aa: CASSQSGYEQYF
v_gene: TRBV2; abundance: NA; j_gene: TRBJ2-5; d_gene: NA; len: 14; CDR3nt: TGTGCCAGCAGTGCTGTGGCAGGGGCGGAGACCCAGTACTTC; CDR3aa: CASSAVAGAETQYF
v_gene: TRBV6-4; abundance: NA; j_gene: TRBJ1-6; d_gene: TRBD1; len: 16; CDR3nt: TGTGCCAGCAGTGTAACGGGGACAGGAGAAAATTCACCCCTCCACTTT; CDR3aa: CASSVTGTGENSPLHF